The text below deals with one T cell receptor (beta chain). Its antigen is unidentified. This record belongs to a study of vaccination effects on CD4 cells after COVID-19. Study-wide context: Two doses of BNT162b2 or mRNA-1273 vaccine were administered to participants. Study-wide points: Cross-reactivity with common cold coronaviruses was shown by only 1 of 255 vaccine-induced clones in healthy vaccinees.

After expansion with viral peptide pools in the ViraFEST assay, antigen-specific CD4+ T cells were sequenced. When around 10 days of culture had elapsed, CD4+ T cells were isolated. Neither prior SARS-CoV-2 infection nor positive nucleocapsid antibodies were present in the vaccine recipients. Half the medium was replaced with IL-2 medium on days 3 and 7. Germline V gene sequence: CDR1 SGHDT, CDR2 YYEEEE. V lost 0 bases, J lost 0 bases, and 7 bases lay in between. There are 15 residues in the CDR3. Measured with immunoSEQ multiplex PCR; TCRdb has only the in-frame clones, and not every one. The sample carries about 54,000 clones, 75% to 90% recorded once.

The TCR sequence derives from a human donor who received a COVID-19 vaccine. The sample was CD4+ T cells from PBMCs cultured with HCoV-229E spike peptides, taken before COVID-19 vaccination. The rearrangement links TRBV5-6 to TRBJ1-3; unclear D gene. The CDR3: CASSLGLASGNTIYF. The CDR3 coding sequence is TGTGCCAGCAGCTTGGGCCTCGCCTCTGGAAACACCATATATTTT.